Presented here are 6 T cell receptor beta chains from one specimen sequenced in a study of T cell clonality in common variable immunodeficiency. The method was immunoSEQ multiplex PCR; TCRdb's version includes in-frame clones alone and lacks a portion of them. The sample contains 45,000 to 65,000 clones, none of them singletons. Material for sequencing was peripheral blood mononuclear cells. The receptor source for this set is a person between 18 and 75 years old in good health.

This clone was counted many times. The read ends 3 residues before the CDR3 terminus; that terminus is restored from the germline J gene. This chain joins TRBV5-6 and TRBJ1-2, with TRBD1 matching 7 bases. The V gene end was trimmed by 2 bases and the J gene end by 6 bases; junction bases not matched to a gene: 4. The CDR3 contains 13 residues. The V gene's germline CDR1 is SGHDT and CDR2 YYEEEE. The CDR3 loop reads CASSLRGPDGYTF. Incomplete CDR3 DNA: TGTGCCAGCAGCTTAAGGGGGCCGGATGGC.

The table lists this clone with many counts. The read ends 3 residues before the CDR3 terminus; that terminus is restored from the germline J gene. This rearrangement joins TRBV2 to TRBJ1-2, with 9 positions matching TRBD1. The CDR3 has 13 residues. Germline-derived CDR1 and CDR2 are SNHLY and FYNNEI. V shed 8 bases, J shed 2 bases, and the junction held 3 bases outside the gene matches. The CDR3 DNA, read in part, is TGTGCCAGCGCCGGGACAGGGAACTATGGC. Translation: CASAGTGNYG. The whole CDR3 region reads CASAGTGNYGYTF.

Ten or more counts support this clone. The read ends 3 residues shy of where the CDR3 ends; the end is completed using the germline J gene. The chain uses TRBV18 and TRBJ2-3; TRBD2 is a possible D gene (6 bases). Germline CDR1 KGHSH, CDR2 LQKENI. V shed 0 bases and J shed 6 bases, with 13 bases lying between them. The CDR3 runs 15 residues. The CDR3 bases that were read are TGTGCCAGCTCACCACCGTCGGGGACTTCTGATACG. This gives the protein CASSPPSGTSDT. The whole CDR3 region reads CASSPPSGTSDTQYF.

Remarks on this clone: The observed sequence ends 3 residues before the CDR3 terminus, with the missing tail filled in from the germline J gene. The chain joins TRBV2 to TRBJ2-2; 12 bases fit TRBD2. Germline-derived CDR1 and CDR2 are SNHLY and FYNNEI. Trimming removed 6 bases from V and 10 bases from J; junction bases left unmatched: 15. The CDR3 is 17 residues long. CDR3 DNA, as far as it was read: TGTGCCAGCAGCGCCGGTCTAGCGGGAGGGCCCGTTGTGGAG. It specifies CASSAGLAGGPVVE. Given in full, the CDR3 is CASSAGLAGGPVVELFF.

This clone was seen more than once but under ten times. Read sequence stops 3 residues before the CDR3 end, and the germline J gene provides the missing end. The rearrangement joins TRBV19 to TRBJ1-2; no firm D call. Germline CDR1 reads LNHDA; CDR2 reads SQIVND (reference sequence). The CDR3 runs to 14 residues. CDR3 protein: CASSTSGRADTYTF. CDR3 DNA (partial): TGTGCCAGTAGTACTAGCGGGAGGGCCGATACC.

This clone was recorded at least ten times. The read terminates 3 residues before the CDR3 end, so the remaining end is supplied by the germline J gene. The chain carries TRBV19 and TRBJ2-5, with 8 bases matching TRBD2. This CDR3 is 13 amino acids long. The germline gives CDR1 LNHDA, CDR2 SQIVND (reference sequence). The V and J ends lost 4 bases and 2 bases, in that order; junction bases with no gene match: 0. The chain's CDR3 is CASSSGGQETQYF. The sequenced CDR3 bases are TGTGCCAGTAGTAGCGGGGGGCAAGAGACC.